This TCR beta chain was identified in a study of shared clonotypes between healthy human individuals. Generated by immunoSEQ multiplex PCR, the TCRdb table keeps only in-frame clones and is missing some. The sample holds millions of clones, 95% seen once. The CDR3 spans 12 residues. Germline assignment: CDR1 SEHNR and CDR2 FQNEAQ (reference sequence). This receptor was obtained from a man aged 18 to 30 in good health. The V call is TRBV7-9, the J call TRBJ1-1; TRBD1 matches 9 bases. The sequenced sample was naive CD4+ T cells sorted from blood. Subset indicated: CD45RA+ positively selected. The CDR3, as DNA: TGTGCGACAGGGGGGGTAAACACTGAAGCTTTCTTT. Residues: CATGGVNTEAFF.